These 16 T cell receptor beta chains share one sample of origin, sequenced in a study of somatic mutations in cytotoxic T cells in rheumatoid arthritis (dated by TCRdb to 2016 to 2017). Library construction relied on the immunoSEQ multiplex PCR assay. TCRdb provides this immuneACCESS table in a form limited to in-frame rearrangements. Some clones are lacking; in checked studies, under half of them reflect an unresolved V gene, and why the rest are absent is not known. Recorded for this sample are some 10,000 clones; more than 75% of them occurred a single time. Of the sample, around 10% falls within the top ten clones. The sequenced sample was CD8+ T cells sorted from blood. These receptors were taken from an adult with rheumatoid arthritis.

CDR3 DNA sequence: TGTGCCAGTAGTAAAGTGTACTCCTACAATGAGCAGTTCTTC. Protein sequence: CASSKVYSYNEQFF. The rearrangement joins TRBV19 to TRBJ2-1, with unresolved D. CDR1 is LNHDA and CDR2 is SQIVND in the germline V gene (reference sequence). This CDR3 comprises 14 residues. Trimming removed 4 bases from V and 0 bases from J, with 7 bases in between.

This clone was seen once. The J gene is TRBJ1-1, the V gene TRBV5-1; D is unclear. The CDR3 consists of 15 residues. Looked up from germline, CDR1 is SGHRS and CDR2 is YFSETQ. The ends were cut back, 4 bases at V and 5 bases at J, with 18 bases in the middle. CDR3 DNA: TGCGCCAGCAGCCTCGCGGAGTGGGGAAAGACTGAAGCTTTCTTT. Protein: CASSLAEWGKTEAFF.

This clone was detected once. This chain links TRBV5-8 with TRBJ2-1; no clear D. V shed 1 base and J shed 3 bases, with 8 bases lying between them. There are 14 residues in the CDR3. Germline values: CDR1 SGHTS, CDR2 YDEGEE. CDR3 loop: CASSLSGIYNEQFF. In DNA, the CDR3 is TGTGCCAGCAGCTTGTCTGGGATCTACAATGAGCAGTTCTTC.

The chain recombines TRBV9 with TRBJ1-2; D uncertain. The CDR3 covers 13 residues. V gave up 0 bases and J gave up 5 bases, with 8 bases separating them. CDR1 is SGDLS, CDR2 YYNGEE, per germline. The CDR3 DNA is TGTGCCAGCAGCGTAGGGGAAAGGTATGGCTACACCTTC. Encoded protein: CASSVGERYGYTF.

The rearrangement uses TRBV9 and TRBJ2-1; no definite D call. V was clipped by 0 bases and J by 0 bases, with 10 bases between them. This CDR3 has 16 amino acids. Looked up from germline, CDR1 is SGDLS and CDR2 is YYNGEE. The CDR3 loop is CASSVDRASSYNEQFF. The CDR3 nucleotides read TGTGCCAGCAGCGTAGACCGGGCGAGCTCCTACAATGAGCAGTTCTTC.

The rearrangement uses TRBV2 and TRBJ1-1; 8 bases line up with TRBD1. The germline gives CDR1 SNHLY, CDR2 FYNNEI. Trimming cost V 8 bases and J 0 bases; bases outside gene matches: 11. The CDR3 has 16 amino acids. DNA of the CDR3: TGTGCCAGCCTCCAAGGGACAGGAGATATGAACACTGAAGCTTTCTTT. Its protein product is CASLQGTGDMNTEAFF. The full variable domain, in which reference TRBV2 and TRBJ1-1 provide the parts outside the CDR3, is EPEVTQTPSHQVTQMGQEVILRCVPISNHLYFYWYRQILGQKVEFLVSFYNNEISEKSEIFDDQFSVERPDGSNFTLKIRSTKLEDSAMYFCASLQGTGDMNTEAFFGQGTRLTVV.

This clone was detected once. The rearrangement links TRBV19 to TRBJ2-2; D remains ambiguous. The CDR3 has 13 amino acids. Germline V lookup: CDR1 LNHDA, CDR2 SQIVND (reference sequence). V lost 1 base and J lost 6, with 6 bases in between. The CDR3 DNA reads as TGTGCCAGTAGTATAGTATCCCCCGGGGAGCTGTTTTTT. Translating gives CASSIVSPGELFF.

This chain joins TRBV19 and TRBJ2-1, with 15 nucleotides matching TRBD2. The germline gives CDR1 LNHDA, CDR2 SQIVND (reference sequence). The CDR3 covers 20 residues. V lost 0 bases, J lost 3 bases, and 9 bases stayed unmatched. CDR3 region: CASSIDYGTSGGRRYNEQFF. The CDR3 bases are TGTGCCAGTAGTATAGACTACGGGACTAGCGGGGGGCGGCGCTACAATGAGCAGTTCTTC.

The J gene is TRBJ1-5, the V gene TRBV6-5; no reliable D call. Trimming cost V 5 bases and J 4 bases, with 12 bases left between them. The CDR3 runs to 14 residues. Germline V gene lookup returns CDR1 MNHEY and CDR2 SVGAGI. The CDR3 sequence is CASSPSGVNQPQHF. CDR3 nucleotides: TGTGCCAGCAGTCCCTCTGGGGTGAATCAGCCCCAGCATTTT.

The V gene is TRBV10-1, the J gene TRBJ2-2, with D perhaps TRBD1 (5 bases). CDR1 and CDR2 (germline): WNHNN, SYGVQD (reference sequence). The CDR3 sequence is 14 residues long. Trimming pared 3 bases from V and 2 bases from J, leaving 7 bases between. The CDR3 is CASSDTGNTGELFF. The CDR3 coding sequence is TGCGCCAGCAGTGATACAGGTAACACCGGGGAGCTGTTTTTT.

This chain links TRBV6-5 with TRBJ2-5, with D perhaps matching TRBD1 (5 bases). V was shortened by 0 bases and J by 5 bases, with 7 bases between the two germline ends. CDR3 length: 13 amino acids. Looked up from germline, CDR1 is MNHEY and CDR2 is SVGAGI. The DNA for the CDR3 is TGTGCCAGCAGTTACTCGCCAGGGGAGACCCAGTACTTC. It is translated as CASSYSPGETQYF.

The CDR3 here is CASSPQVRTNEKLFF. CDR3 sequence (DNA): TGTGCCAGCAGTCCCCAGGTCCGGACTAATGAAAAACTGTTTTTT. The V gene is TRBV28, the J gene TRBJ1-4; D unclear. Between the trimmed V and J ends, which lost 5 bases and 2 bases, there was a span of 12 bases. The length of the CDR3 is 15 residues. Germline CDR1 and CDR2: MDHEN and SYDVKM.

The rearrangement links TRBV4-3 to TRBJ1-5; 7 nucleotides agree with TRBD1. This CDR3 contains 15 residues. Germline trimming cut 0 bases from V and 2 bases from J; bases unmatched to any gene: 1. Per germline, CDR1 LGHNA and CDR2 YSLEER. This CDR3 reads CASSQDGTGNQPQHF. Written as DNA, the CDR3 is TGCGCCAGCAGCCAAGATGGGACAGGCAATCAGCCCCAGCATTTT.

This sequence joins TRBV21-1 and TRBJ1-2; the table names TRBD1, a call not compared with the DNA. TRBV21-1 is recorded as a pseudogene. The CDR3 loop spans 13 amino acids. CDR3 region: CASSRTGVDGYTF. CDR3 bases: TGTGCCAGCAGCAGGACAGGGGTGGATGGCTACACCTTC.

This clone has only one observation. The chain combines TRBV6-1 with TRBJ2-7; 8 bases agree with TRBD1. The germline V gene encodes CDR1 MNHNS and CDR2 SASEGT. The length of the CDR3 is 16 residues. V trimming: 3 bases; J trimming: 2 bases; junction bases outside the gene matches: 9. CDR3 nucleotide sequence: TGTGCCAGCAGTGAGGGGCGCCTGACAGGGGCCTACGAGCAGTACTTC. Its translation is CASSEGRLTGAYEQYF.

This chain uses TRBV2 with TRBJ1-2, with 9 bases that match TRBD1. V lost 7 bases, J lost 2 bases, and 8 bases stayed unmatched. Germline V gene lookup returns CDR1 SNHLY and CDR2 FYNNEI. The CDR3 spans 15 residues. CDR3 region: CASNEWTGANYGYTF. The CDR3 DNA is TGTGCCAGCAACGAGTGGACAGGGGCGAACTATGGCTACACCTTC. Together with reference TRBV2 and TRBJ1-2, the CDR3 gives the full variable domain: EPEVTQTPSHQVTQMGQEVILRCVPISNHLYFYWYRQILGQKVEFLVSFYNNEISEKSEIFDDQFSVERPDGSNFTLKIRSTKLEDSAMYFCASNEWTGANYGYTFGSGTRLTVV.